This T cell receptor (beta chain) comes out of a study of shared clonotypes between healthy human individuals. Generated by immunoSEQ multiplex PCR, the TCRdb table keeps only in-frame clones and is missing some. Here the sample spans hundreds of thousands of clones, approximately 79% being singletons. The germline V and J ends were trimmed by 0 bases and 2 bases, with 5 bases remaining between them. The length of the CDR3 is 13 residues. Germline CDR1 is SGHDN and CDR2 is FVKESK. The source is a woman aged 25 to 39 in good health. The chain couples TRBV14 to TRBJ2-7; D gene unclear. The sample taken for sequencing was memory CD4+ T cells sorted from blood. Specified subset: CD45RA-negative fraction. The CDR3 sequence is CASSQELAYEQYF. Written as DNA, the CDR3 is TGTGCCAGCAGCCAAGAATTAGCCTACGAGCAGTACTTC.